This T cell receptor beta chain was sequenced for a study of T cell responses to AZD1222 COVID-19 vaccine. V lost 3 bases and J 6 bases, leaving 7 bases between the germline ends. In germline, CDR1 is SGDLS, CDR2 YYNGEE. The CDR3 spans 13 residues. General study results and limits: Spike-specific TCR breadth and depth both grew after two AZD1222 doses. Mapped onto spike, vaccine-associated CD4 TCRs spanned it and were dominant at 160-218 and 743-854. As reported, nearly half of all spike-specific TCRs target variant regions that are unmutated.

TCRdb's table, derived via immunoSEQ multiplex PCR, lists solely in-frame clones and lacks some. Among under 150,000 clones, around 90% were seen once, and the ten largest hold about 1.1%. Regarding this clone: Its antigen is currently unknown.

Sequencing used peripheral blood, obtained 28 days after the second AZD1222 dose. The receptor comes from an adult who received the AZD1222 COVID-19 vaccine. The chain combines TRBV9 with TRBJ1-6, with D tentatively TRBD1 (5 bases). CDR3 sequence reads: CASSATANSPLHF. The CDR3 DNA follows: TGTGCCAGCAGCGCGACAGCTAATTCACCCCTCCACTTT. Filled out from reference TRBV9 and TRBJ1-6, the complete variable domain reads DSGVTQTPKHLITATGQRVTLRCSPRSGDLSVYWYQQSLDQGLQFLIQYYNGEERAKGNILERFSAQQFPDLHSELNLSSLELGDSALYFCASSATANSPLHFGNGTRLTVT.